The T cell receptor (beta chain) under discussion was sequenced for a study of CD8+ T cells in alopecia areata. The treatment is: oral pan-JAK inhibitor, 5-10 mg twice daily. Many counts were recorded for this clone. This CDR3 has 14 residues. CDR1 is SGHRS and CDR2 is YFSETQ in the germline V gene. The J segment lost 5 bases and the V segment lost 4 bases, leaving 6 bases of the junction unmatched. Extracted RNA was reverse transcribed into cDNA, the sequencing template. This table comes from immunoSEQ multiplex PCR, and its TCRdb copy is limited to in-frame clones, with some not included. The sample yields some 190,000 clones, roughly three fifths seen once.

The sequence came from a human donor with alopecia areata. This chain joins TRBV5-1 and TRBJ2-1, with 7 bases that match TRBD2. The source was CD4+ T cells sorted from blood, collected around week 46, from a patient treated with tofacitinib. The CDR3 nucleotides read TGCGCCAGCAGCCTGCTGGGGACTAACAATGAGCAGTTCTTC. It yields the protein CASSLLGTNNEQFF.